The 20 T cell receptor beta chains below come from one sample, sequenced in a study of blood T cells in healthy people across ages. The second PCR ran about 6 to 12 cycles with a sample-barcoded 5' primer and J-beta primers. TCRdb reanalysed the 5' RACE reads using MiXCR and keeps one entry per CDR3 protein. The top ten hold less than 3.5% of the sample, which has 700,000 to 900,000 distinct CDR3 sequences, roughly 25% seen once. These same records also appear under a second study, on T cells of mothers and their children.

The source material was blood. The source of these receptors is a boy between 10 and 17 years old in good health.

This clonotype was seen a handful of times. The chain has TRBV28 and TRBJ2-7, with D unresolved. The V gene's germline CDR1 is MDHEN and CDR2 SYDVKM. CDR3 length: 13 residues. With 5 bases removed from V and 3 bases from J, the gap between germline ends came to 11 bases. In nucleotides, the CDR3 is TGTGCCAGCAGTCTCACCGTGGACTACGAGCAGTACTTC. Translation gives CASSLTVDYEQYF.

This clonotype was observed a handful of times. The V gene is TRBV3-1, the J gene TRBJ2-2; D unclear. Germline V gene data show CDR1 as LGHDT and CDR2 as YNNKEL (reference sequence). The germline V and J ends were trimmed by 1 base and 0 bases, with 9 bases remaining between them. The CDR3 is 16 residues long. The CDR3 is CASSQGFRSNTGELFF. CDR3 nucleotides: TGTGCCAGCAGCCAAGGTTTTCGGTCGAACACCGGGGAGCTGTTTTTT.

A few counts support this clonotype. The chain carries TRBV7-2 and TRBJ1-2; no definite D call. The CDR3 has 13 residues. The V gene lost 5 bases and the J gene lost 4 bases, with 11 bases spanning the gap. CDR1 is SGHTA, CDR2 FQGNSA, per germline. CDR3 sequence: CASSPDGRYGYTF. The CDR3 DNA reads TGTGCCAGCAGCCCTGACGGGCGCTATGGCTACACCTTC.

V is TRBV20-1 and J is TRBJ2-7; 11 bases agree with TRBD2. The V gene's germline CDR1 is DFQATT and CDR2 SNEGSKA (reference sequence). The CDR3 runs 15 residues. The J segment lost 1 base and the V segment lost 0 bases, leaving 2 bases of the junction unmatched. In DNA form, the CDR3 reads TGCAGTGCTAGAGATTCTAGCGGGGGGTCCTACGAGCAGTACTTC. It specifies CSARDSSGGSYEQYF.

The chain is built from TRBV7-2 and TRBJ2-2; D perhaps matches TRBD1 (5 bases). This CDR3 is built from 16 residues. The V end lost 3 bases, the J end lost 4 bases, and 15 bases lay between the germline ends. Germline V gene sequence: CDR1 SGHTA, CDR2 FQGNSA. CDR3 in amino acids: CASSFWGDRLTGELFF. The CDR3 DNA is TGTGCCAGCAGCTTCTGGGGCGACCGACTCACCGGGGAGCTGTTTTTT.

V is TRBV4-1 and J is TRBJ2-7, with 10 bases fitting TRBD1. The length of the CDR3 is 16 residues. From germline, CDR1 is MGHRA and CDR2 YSYEKL. The V gene end was trimmed by 0 bases and the J gene end by 5 bases; junction bases not matched to a gene: 7. CDR3 amino acids: CASSQDPGTGVHEQYF. CDR3 nucleotides: TGCGCCAGCAGCCAAGATCCCGGGACAGGGGTCCACGAGCAGTACTTC.

There are a few counts of this clonotype. The chain joins TRBV20-1 to TRBJ2-5; no firm D call. The DNA matches TRBJ2-7 better at its end, which makes the J call doubtful. Germline values: CDR1 DFQATT, CDR2 SNEGSKA (reference sequence). There are 12 residues in the CDR3. The CDR3 nucleotides are TGCAGTGCTAGAGTAACTGGGAACGAGCAGTACTTC. Its translation: CSARVTGNEQYF.

This clonotype was observed a few times. The chain joins TRBV9 to TRBJ2-7; maybe TRBD1 (5 bases). The germline V gene encodes CDR1 SGDLS and CDR2 YYNGEE. The CDR3 extends over 15 amino acids. V gave up 0 bases and J gave up 1 base, with 11 bases separating them. The CDR3 DNA sequence: TGTGCCAGCAGCGTAGAGGACACCTTATCCTACGAGCAGTACTTC. Protein: CASSVEDTLSYEQYF.

The V call is TRBV2, the J call TRBJ2-5; no clear D gene. The J call is in doubt because the DNA end fits TRBJ2-1 better. Germline V CDR1 and CDR2: SNHLY, FYNNEI. This CDR3 comprises 14 residues. The CDR3 spells CASSEARRAGEQFF. The CDR3 nucleotides read TGTGCCAGCAGTGAAGCGCGAAGGGCAGGAGAGCAGTTCTTC.

V is TRBV5-6 and J is TRBJ1-1, with D possibly TRBD1 on 6 matching bases. Germline V lookup: CDR1 SGHDT, CDR2 YYEEEE. The CDR3 loop spans 15 amino acids. Trimming stripped 0 bases from V and 7 bases from J, with 16 bases between. The CDR3: CASSLETGKRGEAFF. CDR3 nucleotides: TGTGCCAGCAGCTTGGAGACAGGTAAACGGGGTGAAGCTTTCTTT.

V is TRBV20-1 and J is TRBJ2-3, with TRBD2 as a possible D gene (7 bases). Germline V gene sequence: CDR1 DFQATT, CDR2 SNEGSKA (reference sequence). V was cut by 1 base and J by 2 bases, with 13 bases left in between. This CDR3 is built from 15 residues. CDR3 protein: CSARGAGASTDTQYF. CDR3 in DNA: TGCAGTGCTAGAGGGGCGGGGGCCTCCACAGATACGCAGTATTTT.

The chain recombines TRBV3-1 with TRBJ2-4; D unclear. This CDR3 region has 14 residues. V lost 0 bases to trimming and J lost 8 bases, with 11 bases between them. CDR1 LGHDT and CDR2 YNNKEL come from the germline V gene (reference sequence). CDR3 region: CASSQDSGTDIQYF. In nucleotides, the CDR3 is TGTGCCAGCAGCCAAGATAGTGGTACGGACATTCAGTACTTC.

Concerning this clonotype itself: The junction and the germline gene differ at one end; a read error may be behind it. This sequence joins TRBV6-5 and TRBJ1-2; 9 positions agree with TRBD1. The CDR3 is 14 residues long. Germline V gives CDR1 MNHEY, CDR2 SVGAGI. CDR3 sequence reads: CAGSYGTGGRGYTF. DNA of the CDR3: TGTGCCGGCAGTTACGGAACAGGGGGCAGGGGCTACACCTTC.

This clonotype has just a few counts. The CDR3 protein is CASSVEVGRVMKNEQFF. DNA for the CDR3: TGTGCCAGCAGTGTAGAGGTTGGCAGGGTGATGAAGAATGAGCAGTTCTTC. The genes are TRBV6-1 and TRBJ2-5; a weak D match, TRBD1 (5 bases). Judging by the DNA end, TRBJ2-1 fits better; the J call may be wrong. CDR1 and CDR2 from the germline V gene are MNHNS and SASEGT. This CDR3 is 17 amino acids long.

The chain combines TRBV14 with TRBJ1-2, with a tentative D call TRBD1 (5 bases). V lost 6 bases, J lost 4 bases, and 12 bases lay in between. Germline assignment: CDR1 SGHDN and CDR2 FVKESK. CDR3 size: 13 residues. CDR3 region: CASSPGPRYGYTF. The CDR3, as DNA: TGTGCCAGCAGTCCAGGGCCCCGCTATGGCTACACCTTC. The full variable domain, rest sourced from reference TRBV14 and TRBJ1-2, is EAGVTQFPSHSVIEKGQTVTLRCDPISGHDNLYWYRRVMGKEIKFLLHFVKESKQDESGMPNNRFLAERTGGTYSTLKVQPAELEDSGVYFCASSPGPRYGYTFGSGTRLTVV.

The rearrangement uses TRBV2 and TRBJ2-7; TRBD2 matches at 8 bases. The J call is in doubt because the DNA end fits TRBJ2-5 better. The CDR3 spans 13 residues. CDR1 SNHLY and CDR2 FYNNEI come from the germline V gene. The CDR3: CASGGGTTETQYF. DNA for the CDR3: TGTGCCAGCGGCGGGGGGACCACGGAGACCCAGTACTTC.

The table lists this clonotype with many counts. The CDR3 spells CSVGTGGYNEQFF. In nucleotides, the CDR3 is TGCAGCGTTGGGACAGGGGGGTACAATGAGCAGTTCTTC. The J gene is TRBJ2-1, the V gene TRBV29-1; 10 positions match TRBD1. Per the germline V gene, CDR1 is SQVTM and CDR2 is ANQGSEA. The J segment lost 4 bases and the V segment lost 4 bases, leaving 1 base of the junction unmatched. This CDR3 has 13 residues.

This clonotype was seen more than once but under ten times. The rearrangement joins TRBV7-9 to TRBJ2-3; weak D call: TRBD2 (6 bases). The CDR3 covers 14 residues. CDR1 SEHNR and CDR2 FQNEAQ come from the germline V gene (reference sequence). Trimming stripped 5 bases from V and 3 bases from J, with 12 bases between. This chain's CDR3 is CASSPDYGTDTQYF. As DNA, the CDR3 is TGTGCCAGCAGCCCGGACTACGGAACAGATACGCAGTATTTT. The variable domain in full, with the rest retrieved from reference TRBV7-9 and TRBJ2-3, is DTGVSQNPRHKITKRGQNVTFRCDPISEHNRLYWYRQTLGQGPEFLTYFQNEAQLEKSRLLSDRFSAERPKGSFSTLEIQRTEQGDSAMYLCASSPDYGTDTQYFGPGTRLTVL.

The V gene is TRBV12-3 or TRBV12-4, the J gene TRBJ1-6; D uncertain. The CDR3 extends over 16 amino acids. V was cut by 1 base and J by 2 bases, with 9 bases left in between. The CDR3 region is CASSLGGVAYNSPLHF. For the CDR3, the DNA is TGTGCCAGCAGTTTAGGGGGTGTCGCCTATAATTCACCCCTCCACTTT.

The chain uses TRBV20-1 and TRBJ2-3; maybe TRBD2 (6 bases). The germline CDR1 and CDR2 sequences are DFQATT and SNEGSKA (reference sequence). Trimming left V 7 bases short and J 1 base short, with 18 bases between. The CDR3 spans 15 residues. The CDR3 loop is CSGKGGRGRTDTQYF. CDR3 nucleotides: TGCAGTGGCAAAGGAGGGCGGGGACGCACAGATACGCAGTATTTT.